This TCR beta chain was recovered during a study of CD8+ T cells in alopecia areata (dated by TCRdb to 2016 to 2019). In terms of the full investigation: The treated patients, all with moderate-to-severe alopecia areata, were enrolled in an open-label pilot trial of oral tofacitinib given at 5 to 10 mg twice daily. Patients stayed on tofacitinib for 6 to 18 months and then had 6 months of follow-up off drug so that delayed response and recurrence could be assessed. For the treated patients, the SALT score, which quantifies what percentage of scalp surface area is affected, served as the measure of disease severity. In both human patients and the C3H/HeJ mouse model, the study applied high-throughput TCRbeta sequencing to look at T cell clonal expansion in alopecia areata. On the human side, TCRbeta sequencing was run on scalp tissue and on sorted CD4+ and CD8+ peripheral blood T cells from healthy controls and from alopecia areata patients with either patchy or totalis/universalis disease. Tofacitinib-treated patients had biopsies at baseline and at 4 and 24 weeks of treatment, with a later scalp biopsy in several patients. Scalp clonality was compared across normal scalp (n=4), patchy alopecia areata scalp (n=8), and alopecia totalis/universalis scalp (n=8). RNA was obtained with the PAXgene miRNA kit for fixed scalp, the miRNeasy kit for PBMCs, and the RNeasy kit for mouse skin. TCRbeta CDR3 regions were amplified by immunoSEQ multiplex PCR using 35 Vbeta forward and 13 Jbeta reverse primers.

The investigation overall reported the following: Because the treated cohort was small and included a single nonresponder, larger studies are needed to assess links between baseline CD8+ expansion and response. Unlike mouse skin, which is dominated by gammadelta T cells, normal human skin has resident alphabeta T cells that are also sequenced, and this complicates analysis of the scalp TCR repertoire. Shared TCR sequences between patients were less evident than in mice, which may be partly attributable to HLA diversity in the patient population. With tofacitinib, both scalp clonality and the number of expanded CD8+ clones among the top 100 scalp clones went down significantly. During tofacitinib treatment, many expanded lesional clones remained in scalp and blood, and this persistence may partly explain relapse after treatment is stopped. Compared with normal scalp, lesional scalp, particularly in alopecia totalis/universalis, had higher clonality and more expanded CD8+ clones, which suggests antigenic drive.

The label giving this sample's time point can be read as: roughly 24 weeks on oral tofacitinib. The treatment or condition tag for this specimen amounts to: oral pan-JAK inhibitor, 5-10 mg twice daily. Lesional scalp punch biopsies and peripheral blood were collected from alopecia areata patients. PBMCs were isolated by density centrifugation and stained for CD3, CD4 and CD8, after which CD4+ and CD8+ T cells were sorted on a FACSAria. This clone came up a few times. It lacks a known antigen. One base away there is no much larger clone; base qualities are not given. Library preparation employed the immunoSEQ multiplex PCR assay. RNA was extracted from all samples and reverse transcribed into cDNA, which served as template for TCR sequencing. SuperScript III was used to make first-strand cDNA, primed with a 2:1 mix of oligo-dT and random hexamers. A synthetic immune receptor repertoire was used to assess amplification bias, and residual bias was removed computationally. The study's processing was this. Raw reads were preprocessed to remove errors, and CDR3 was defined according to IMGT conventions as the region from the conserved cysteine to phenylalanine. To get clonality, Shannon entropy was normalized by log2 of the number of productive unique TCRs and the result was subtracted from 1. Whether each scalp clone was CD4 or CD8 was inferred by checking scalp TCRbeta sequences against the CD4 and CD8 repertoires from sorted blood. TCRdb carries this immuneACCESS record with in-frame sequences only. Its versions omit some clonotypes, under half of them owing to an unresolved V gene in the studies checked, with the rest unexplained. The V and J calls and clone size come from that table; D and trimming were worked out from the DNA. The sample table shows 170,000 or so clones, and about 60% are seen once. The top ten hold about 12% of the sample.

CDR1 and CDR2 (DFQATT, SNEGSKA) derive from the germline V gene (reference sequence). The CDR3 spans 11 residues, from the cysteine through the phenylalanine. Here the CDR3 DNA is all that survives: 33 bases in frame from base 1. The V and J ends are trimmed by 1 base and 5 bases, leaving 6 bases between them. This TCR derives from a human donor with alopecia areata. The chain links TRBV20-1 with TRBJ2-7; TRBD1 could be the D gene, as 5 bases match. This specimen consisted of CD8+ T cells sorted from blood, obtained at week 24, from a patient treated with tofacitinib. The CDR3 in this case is CSARGGHEQYF. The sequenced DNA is TGCAGTGCTAGAGGGGGCCACGAGCAGTACTTC.